This entry concerns a single TCR beta chain. The target antigen is unknown. These data come from a study of T-cell memory formation after mild COVID-19. Notes on the study in general: Balance between CD4 and CD8 was seen in clones contracting day 15 to 85, and a CD4+ lean was seen in later expanders. Largely, contracting CD4+ clones fell within CM and EM, and contracting CD8+ clones within EMRA.

TCRdb recomputed calls from the 5' RACE reads with MiXCR, one row per CDR3 protein. The repertoire includes 240,000 or so distinct CDR3 sequences, over 9% of them detected once, and roughly a fifth sits in the top ten. The sample comprised PBMCs or a T cell subset sorted from them (not recorded which). The TCR comes from a man younger than 30 who had mild COVID-19 (a few samples of this study predate the infection). Cell type and time point are not known.

This CDR3 is CASSQDRSRGGDTIYF. The CDR3 bases are TGCGCCAGCAGCCAAGATCGCTCTCGGGGGGGCGACACCATATATTTT. The chain couples TRBV4-3 to TRBJ1-3, with a tentative D call TRBD1 (6 bases). Trimming took 0 bases from V and 8 from J, leaving 17 bases between them. The germline CDR1 and CDR2 sequences are LGHNA and YSLEER. This CDR3 region has 16 residues.